These 2 T cell receptor beta chains share one sample of origin, sequenced in a study of T cells in Graves' hyperthyroidism and ophthalmopathy. Amplification of TCR beta CDR3 regions used RNA as the template. An initial round of RT-PCR targeting the TCR CDR3 relied on the HTBI primer set. TCRdb re-called the multiplex PCR reads with MiXCR, one entry per CDR3 protein. In the table there are approximately 610,000 distinct CDR3 sequences, roughly 14% of which are singletons. The sequencing sample was made of blood. These receptors were taken from a woman between 40 and 55 years old with Graves' ophthalmopathy.

Comments on this clonotype: Because the CDR3 is missing its conserved closing phenylalanine or tryptophan, this is likely a read error. It is unclear where the CDR3 begins or ends on the DNA, so no DNA is shown, and the CDR3 is as TCRdb lists it. The genes are TRBV28 and TRBJ1-1; the D call TRBD1 from the table was never checked on the DNA. The CDR3 length equals 10 residues, ends included. Germline CDR1 MDHEN, CDR2 SYDVKM. CDR3 protein: CASSLLRGAG.

This clonotype was detected many times. V and J are TRBV19 and TRBJ1-1; maybe TRBD1 (5 bases). The V and J ends lost 4 bases and 1 base respectively, with 10 bases between them. The CDR3 is 14 residues long. Germline V gives CDR1 LNHDA, CDR2 SQIVND (reference sequence). The DNA for the CDR3 is TGTGCCAGTAGTAAACCAACAGGGAACACTGAAGCTTTCTTT. It codes for CASSKPTGNTEAFF.